This TCR beta chain was obtained from a study of monozygotic twins with inflammatory bowel disease. Overall study results and limits: IBD-affected twins scored below their healthy co-twins in TCRbeta diversity (inverse Simpson).

In regard to this clonotype: Its antigen is currently unknown.

Germline V gene sequence: CDR1 KGHSH, CDR2 LQKENI. This CDR3 is built from 19 residues. TCRdb re-called the 5' RACE reads; every CDR3 protein appears as one record, without DNA. The listing records around 100,000 distinct CDR3 sequences. The source is a human donor with ulcerative colitis or Crohn's disease, or a healthy co-twin of an affected twin (not recorded which). The chain employs TRBV18 and TRBJ2-6; TCRdb returns TRBD1, unconfirmable since there is no DNA. Sequences were obtained from blood. CDR3 region: CASSPAYGGAFSGANVLTF.